This T cell receptor beta chain was recovered during a study of shared clonotypes between healthy human individuals. The germline V gene encodes CDR1 SGHNT and CDR2 YYREEE (reference sequence). V was trimmed by 5 bases and J by 4 bases, leaving 12 bases between them. This CDR3 comprises 13 residues. Data came from immunoSEQ multiplex PCR; TCRdb stores just in-frame clones and leaves some out. Of some 450,000 clones detected, 60% to 80% appear once; the ten largest clones hold around 12%. The chain links TRBV5-4 to TRBJ2-5, with D hard to call. The sample consisted of PBMCs. This sequence originates from a woman between 35 and 50 years old in good health. Some clones in this sample may be carry-over from other donors' samples. The CDR3 spells CASRPWATETQYF. The CDR3 nucleotides read TGTGCCAGCAGACCATGGGCAACAGAGACCCAGTACTTC.